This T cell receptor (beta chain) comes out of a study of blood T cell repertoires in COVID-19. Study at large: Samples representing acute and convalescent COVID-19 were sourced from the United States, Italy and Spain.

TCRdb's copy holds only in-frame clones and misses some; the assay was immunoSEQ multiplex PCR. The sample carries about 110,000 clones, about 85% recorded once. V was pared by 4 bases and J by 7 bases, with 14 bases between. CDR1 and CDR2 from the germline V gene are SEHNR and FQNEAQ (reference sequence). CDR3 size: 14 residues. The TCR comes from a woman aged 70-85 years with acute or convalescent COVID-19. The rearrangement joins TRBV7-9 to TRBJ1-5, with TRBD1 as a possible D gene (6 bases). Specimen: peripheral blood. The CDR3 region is CASSWEGEGQPQHF. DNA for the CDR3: TGTGCCAGCAGCTGGGAGGGGGAGGGCCAGCCCCAGCATTTT. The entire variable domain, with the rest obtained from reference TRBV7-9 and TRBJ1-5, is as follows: DTGVSQNPRHKITKRGQNVTFRCDPISEHNRLYWYRQTLGQGPEFLTYFQNEAQLEKSRLLSDRFSAERPKGSFSTLEIQRTEQGDSAMYLCASSWEGEGQPQHFGDGTRLSIL.